The 4 T cell receptor beta chains below were found in one sample sequenced in a study of tumor-infiltrating lymphocytes in primary liver carcinoma. Both RNA and DNA were isolated together from about 21-30 mg of bulk tissue that had not been sorted. Constant-region priming of about 0.5 ug total RNA yielded TCR beta cDNA. Slightly modified ARM-PCR, run as three nested multiplex PCR rounds, produced the TCR beta libraries. Primers for the first two PCR rounds were TRBV1-TRBV30 forward primers and a C-beta reverse primer (around 10 cycles per round). TCRdb passed the multiplex PCR reads through MiXCR, listing each CDR3 protein once. Of 90,000 to 110,000 distinct CDR3 sequences in the sample, around 80% were seen once. The sequenced material came from liver tumor tissue from sampling region 3. Subset defined: tumor region T3, left-lateral pole. The receptor source for this set is a man aged 35-49 years with primary liver carcinoma and hepatitis B virus infection.

Of note for this clonotype: No conserved phenylalanine or tryptophan is present at the end of the CDR3, so a read error is the likely explanation. The limits of the CDR3 on the DNA are not certain, so only TCRdb's listed CDR3 is given. The chain has TRBV29-1 and TRBJ2-7; TRBD1 is taken as the D call from the table, unchecked against the DNA. Per the germline V gene, CDR1 is SQVTM and CDR2 is ANQGSEA. The CDR3 is 16 residues long, counting both termini. CDR3 sequence reads: CSAMTPGTGTPYERYL.

The chain couples TRBV4-1 to TRBJ1-5, with D hard to call. Trimming cost V 4 bases and J 4 bases, with 17 bases left between them. The CDR3 has 16 amino acids. The V gene's germline CDR1 is MGHRA and CDR2 YSYEKL. The CDR3 nucleotides read TGCGCCAGCAGCCCCGTTGAGAGGGTTAGTAATCAGCCCCAGCATTTT. Translated: CASSPVERVSNQPQHF.

In its sample, this clonotype was seen once. The J gene is TRBJ2-3, the V gene TRBV29-1, with 8 nucleotides matching TRBD2. V was pared by 6 bases and J by 8 bases, with 16 bases of the junction left unmatched. Germline loops: CDR1 SQVTM, CDR2 ANQGSEA. The CDR3 is 15 amino acids. CDR3 coding DNA: TGCAGCGTACGGACTAGCAGGAATTGGAAAGGTACGCAGTATTTT. Amino acids: CSVRTSRNWKGTQYF.

The V call is TRBV6-5, the J call TRBJ2-3, with 8 bases aligning to TRBD2. Germline values: CDR1 MNHEY, CDR2 SVGAGI. Germline trimming cut 11 bases from V and 6 bases from J; bases unmatched to any gene: 16. The CDR3 has 15 amino acids. The CDR3 region is CAGNPGLAGTDTQYF. DNA of the CDR3: TGTGCCGGCAACCCAGGATTAGCGGGAACGGATACGCAGTATTTT.